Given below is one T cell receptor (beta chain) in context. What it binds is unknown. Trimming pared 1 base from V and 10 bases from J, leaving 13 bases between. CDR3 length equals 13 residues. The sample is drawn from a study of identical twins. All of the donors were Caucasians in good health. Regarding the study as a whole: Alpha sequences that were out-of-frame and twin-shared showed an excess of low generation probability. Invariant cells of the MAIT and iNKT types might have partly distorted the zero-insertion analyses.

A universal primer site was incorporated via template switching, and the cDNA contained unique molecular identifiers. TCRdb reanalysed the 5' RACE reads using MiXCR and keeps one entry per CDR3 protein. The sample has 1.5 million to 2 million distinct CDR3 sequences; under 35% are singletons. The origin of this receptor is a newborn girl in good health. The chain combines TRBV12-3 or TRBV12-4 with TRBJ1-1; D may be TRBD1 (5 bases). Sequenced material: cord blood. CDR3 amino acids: CASSLDRSSAAFF. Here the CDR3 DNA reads TGTGCCAGCAGTTTAGACAGGTCGTCGGCAGCTTTCTTT.